The 26 T cell receptor beta chains given below trace back to one sample, sequenced in a study of blood T cell repertoires in COVID-19. Some clones are missing from TCRdb's copy, which holds only in-frame ones; the method was immunoSEQ multiplex PCR. The repertoire includes 400,000 to 450,000 clones, about 88% of them detected once, and roughly 1.6% sits in the top ten. Sequenced: peripheral blood. The receptors stem from a woman in her thirties or forties with COVID-19, enrolled during active disease.

The rearrangement joins TRBV4-3 to TRBJ1-1; no clear D gene. Trimming took 4 bases from V and 0 from J, leaving 6 bases between them. CDR1 is LGHNA and CDR2 is YSLEER in the germline V gene. This CDR3 is built from 13 residues. The CDR3 sequence is CASSRSLNTEAFF. The CDR3 DNA sequence: TGCGCCAGCAGCCGGAGTTTGAACACTGAAGCTTTCTTT.

This clone has just one count. The chain recombines TRBV4-2 with TRBJ2-7; the D gene is possibly TRBD1 (5 bases). This CDR3 spans 15 amino acids. Trimming took 4 bases from V and 3 from J, leaving 16 bases between them. Per the germline V gene, CDR1 is LGHNA and CDR2 is YNFKEQ. The CDR3 sequence is CASSPFLTEIYEQYF. CDR3 DNA sequence: TGTGCCAGCAGCCCCTTCCTGACAGAGATCTACGAGCAGTACTTC.

This rearrangement joins TRBV30 to TRBJ1-2; 8 bases are shared with TRBD1. J was trimmed by 4 bases and V by 4 bases; bases with no gene match: 5. Germline CDR1 is GTSNPN and CDR2 is SVGIG (reference sequence). CDR3 length: 13 amino acids. The CDR3, as DNA: TGTGCCTGGAATATAGACAGGGGCTATGGCTACACCTTC. Translating gives CAWNIDRGYGYTF.

This clone has only one observation. This chain links TRBV3-1 (or the pseudogene TRBV3-2) with TRBJ1-2, with TRBD1 identical over 10 bases. V was clipped by 2 bases and J by 4 bases; unmatched bases: 13. This CDR3 region has 18 residues. Germline-derived CDR1 and CDR2 are LGHDT and YNNKEL (reference sequence). The CDR3 loop reads CASSQSWDRGKEGYGYTF. CDR3 nucleotide sequence: TGTGCCAGCAGCCAATCCTGGGACAGGGGTAAGGAAGGCTATGGCTACACCTTC.

V gene TRBV11-2 combines with J gene TRBJ2-7; D not resolved. This CDR3 is built from 14 residues. Germline V CDR1 and CDR2: SGHAT, FQNNGV. V was trimmed by 0 bases and J by 2 bases, leaving 8 bases between them. The CDR3 region has the DNA TGTGCCAGCAGCTTAGAATCCGCGACCTACGAGCAGTACTTC. Its translation: CASSLESATYEQYF.

The rearrangement uses TRBV6-4 and TRBJ1-6; 9 positions match TRBD1. The CDR3 is 15 residues long. V gave up 7 bases and J gave up 7 bases; unmatched junction bases: 8. Germline V gene lookup returns CDR1 MRHNA and CDR2 SNTAGT. This CDR3 reads CASKGTGTSNSPLHF. Written as DNA, the CDR3 is TGTGCCAGCAAGGGGACAGGGACGAGCAATTCACCCCTCCACTTT.

This clone occurred a few times. This chain uses TRBV4-3 with TRBJ1-4, with TRBD1 matching 9 bases. Per germline, CDR1 LGHNA and CDR2 YSLEER. The V and J ends lost 0 bases and 7 bases, in that order; junction bases with no gene match: 12. The CDR3 covers 18 residues. CDR3 amino acids: CASSQEGPRTGVGEKLFF. The CDR3, as DNA: TGCGCCAGCAGCCAAGAGGGACCACGGACAGGGGTCGGTGAAAAACTGTTTTTT.

The chain links TRBV5-6 to TRBJ1-3; 10 bases match TRBD1. The CDR3 is made up of 15 amino acids. V was clipped by 7 bases and J by 0 bases; unmatched bases: 4. The germline V gene has CDR1 SGHDT and CDR2 YYEEEE. CDR3 nucleotides: TGTGCCAGCGGGGACAGGGGAGGCTCTGGAAACACCATATATTTT. This codes for CASGDRGGSGNTIYF.

The rearrangement uses TRBV24-1 and TRBJ2-1, with TRBD2 identical over 8 bases. The germline V gene has CDR1 KGHDR and CDR2 SFDVKD. This CDR3 is 14 amino acids long. V lost 5 bases, J lost 4 bases, and 3 bases stayed unmatched. The CDR3 protein is CATSVGGGYNEQFF. The CDR3 DNA follows: TGTGCCACCAGTGTCGGGGGGGGTTACAATGAGCAGTTCTTC.

This chain links TRBV7-2 with TRBJ2-7, with 7 nucleotides matching TRBD2. This CDR3 is built from 14 residues. Trimming took 4 bases from V and 5 from J; bases not matched to a gene: 8. Germline values: CDR1 SGHTA, CDR2 FQGNSA. As DNA, the CDR3 is TGTGCCAGCAGCTCCCCCCGACGGGGGGACGAGCAGTACTTC. Translated: CASSSPRRGDEQYF.

The J gene is TRBJ2-7, the V gene TRBV27; D is unclear. The CDR3 consists of 14 residues. Germline CDR1 is MNHEY and CDR2 is SMNVEV (reference sequence). Trimming cost V 4 bases and J 5 bases, with 15 bases left between them. CDR3 loop: CASSSIRHTHEQYF. The CDR3 DNA is TGTGCCAGCAGTTCAATACGACATACTCACGAGCAGTACTTC.

The rearrangement joins TRBV5-8 to TRBJ2-7; weak D call: TRBD1 (6 bases). Germline V lookup: CDR1 SGHTS, CDR2 YDEGEE. V was pared by 7 bases and J by 3 bases, with 14 bases between. This CDR3 is 13 amino acids long. The CDR3 protein is CASCPRGSYEQYF. In DNA, the CDR3 is TGTGCCAGCTGCCCCAGGGGAAGCTACGAGCAGTACTTC.

The chain employs TRBV7-9 and TRBJ1-5, with D maybe TRBD1 (6 bases). V lost 9 bases and J 9 bases, leaving 15 bases between the germline ends. CDR3 length: 12 residues. Germline loops: CDR1 SEHNR, CDR2 FQNEAQ (reference sequence). CDR3 sequence (DNA): TGTGCCAGTGGGGACACTCTAAGGCCCCAGCATTTT. Encoded protein: CASGDTLRPQHF.

This clone has more than one count but fewer than ten. Compared with germline, one end of the junction differs, possibly owing to a read error. The V and J genes are TRBV7-2 and TRBJ1-1; D not certain. The CDR3 spans 14 residues. The germline CDR1 and CDR2 sequences are SGHTA and FQGNSA. The CDR3 is CASSLGIGSTEAFF. DNA of the CDR3: TGTGCCAGCAGTTTAGGGATCGGGAGCACTGAAGCTTTCTTT. The full variable domain, in which reference TRBV7-2 and TRBJ1-1 provide the parts outside the CDR3, is GAGVSQSPSNKVTEKGKDVELRCDPISGHTALYWYRQSLGQGLEFLIYFQGNSAPDKSGLPSDRFSAERTGGSVSTLTIQRTQQEDSAVYLCASSLGIGSTEAFFGQGTRLTVV.

J is TRBJ1-1 and V is TRBV7-9; no reliable D call. Germline CDR1 reads SEHNR; CDR2 reads FQNEAQ (reference sequence). Trimming took 1 base from V and 6 from J, leaving 18 bases between them. The CDR3 is made up of 16 amino acids. Here the CDR3 DNA reads TGTGCCAGCAGCTTAGTCCACCTCCTGCTGGGCTCTGAAGCTTTCTTT. Translation: CASSLVHLLLGSEAFF.

This clone was observed once. The rearrangement links TRBV28 to TRBJ2-3; TRBD2 is a possible D gene (6 bases). Germline V gives CDR1 MDHEN, CDR2 SYDVKM. Trimming took off 6 bases at V and 2 bases at J, with 18 bases between the two ends. The CDR3 sequence is 16 residues long. CDR3 protein: CASRGGTAKNTDTQYF. The CDR3 DNA follows: TGTGCCAGCAGAGGAGGGACTGCAAAGAACACAGATACGCAGTATTTT.

The V and J genes are TRBV6-5 and TRBJ1-2; D is ambiguous. CDR1 is MNHEY and CDR2 is SVGAGI in the germline V gene. Trimming stripped 2 bases from V and 3 bases from J, with 7 bases between. This CDR3 contains 13 residues. CDR3 in DNA: TGTGCCAGCAGTTACGGGCACGACTATGGCTACACCTTC. Amino acids: CASSYGHDYGYTF.

This chain connects TRBV27 to TRBJ2-2; D is perhaps TRBD1 (6 bases). CDR3 size: 14 residues. Germline CDR1 is MNHEY and CDR2 is SMNVEV (reference sequence). The V and J ends lost 3 bases and 4 bases respectively, with 9 bases between them. CDR3 nucleotide sequence: TGTGCCAGCAGTTTTGAGGGGGTCACCGGGGAGCTGTTTTTT. This gives the protein CASSFEGVTGELFF.

This chain joins TRBV4-3 and TRBJ2-5; D not certain. Germline V CDR1 and CDR2: LGHNA, YSLEER. CDR3 length equals 13 residues. Trimming pared 1 base from V and 3 bases from J, leaving 6 bases between. The CDR3 nucleotides read TGCGCCAGCAGCCAAGGCGTAGAAGAGACCCAGTACTTC. Its protein product is CASSQGVEETQYF.

This CDR3 is CASRRQVDYQPQHF. The DNA of the CDR3 is TGTGCCAGCAGGAGACAGGTTGACTATCAGCCCCAGCATTTT. V gene TRBV2 combines with J gene TRBJ1-5, with D perhaps matching TRBD1 (6 bases). Trimming took off 6 bases at V and 5 bases at J, with 14 bases between the two ends. The germline CDR1 and CDR2 sequences are SNHLY and FYNNEI. This CDR3 contains 14 residues. Full variable domain (rest looked up from reference TRBV2 and TRBJ1-5): EPEVTQTPSHQVTQMGQEVILRCVPISNHLYFYWYRQILGQKVEFLVSFYNNEISEKSEIFDDQFSVERPDGSNFTLKIRSTKLEDSAMYFCASRRQVDYQPQHFGDGTRLSIL.

The chain combines TRBV7-2 with TRBJ1-2; D not resolved. From germline, CDR1 is SGHTA and CDR2 FQGNSA. The CDR3 spans 13 residues. With 4 bases removed from V and 8 bases from J, the gap between germline ends came to 14 bases. This chain's CDR3 is CASSSRTVVGYTF. CDR3 sequence (DNA): TGTGCCAGCAGCTCCCGGACTGTTGTCGGCTACACCTTC.

The rearrangement joins TRBV19 to TRBJ2-7, with TRBD1 matching 10 bases. The V and J ends lost 3 bases and 3 bases, in that order; junction bases with no gene match: 5. This CDR3 spans 15 amino acids. CDR1 is LNHDA, CDR2 SQIVND, per germline (reference sequence). The CDR3 protein is CASSIRQGANYEQYF. In DNA, the CDR3 is TGTGCCAGTAGTATTCGACAGGGGGCAAACTACGAGCAGTACTTC.

The genes are TRBV7-2 and TRBJ1-1; D is possibly TRBD1 (6 bases). Germline V CDR1 and CDR2: SGHTA, FQGNSA. The ends were cut back, 4 bases at V and 10 bases at J, with 19 bases in the middle. There are 14 residues in the CDR3. The CDR3 sequence: CASSSAGGAGRAFF. The CDR3 DNA is TGTGCCAGCAGCTCTGCGGGGGGCGCGGGTCGAGCTTTCTTT. Filled out from reference TRBV7-2 and TRBJ1-1, the complete variable domain reads GAGVSQSPSNKVTEKGKDVELRCDPISGHTALYWYRQSLGQGLEFLIYFQGNSAPDKSGLPSDRFSAERTGGSVSTLTIQRTQQEDSAVYLCASSSAGGAGRAFFGQGTRLTVV.

The rearrangement links TRBV28 to TRBJ1-1; D is unclear. CDR1 and CDR2 (germline): MDHEN, SYDVKM. Deletions cut 2 bases from V and 2 bases from J, with 15 bases between. The CDR3 is 16 amino acids. DNA of the CDR3: TGTGCCAGCAGTTTAGGGAGGGCCTGGCGAAACACTGAAGCTTTCTTT. Translated, it gives CASSLGRAWRNTEAFF.

The rearrangement links TRBV9 to TRBJ1-6; D gene unclear. V dropped 0 bases and J dropped 9 bases, with 10 bases sitting between them. Germline CDR1 and CDR2: SGDLS and YYNGEE. This CDR3 contains 14 residues. Here the CDR3 DNA reads TGTGCCAGCAGCGTAGAAGGTGGAGGTTCACCCCTCCACTTT. It encodes CASSVEGGGSPLHF.

V usage is TRBV7-6 and J usage is TRBJ2-5, with 9 positions matching TRBD1. V was clipped by 5 bases and J by 0 bases; unmatched bases: 13. CDR1 SGHVS and CDR2 FNYEAQ come from the germline V gene. This CDR3 spans 18 amino acids. The CDR3 DNA sequence: TGTGCCAGCAGCCCCTTTCTCCCGGGACAGGGCGACCAAGAGACCCAGTACTTC. Protein sequence: CASSPFLPGQGDQETQYF. The entire variable domain, with the rest obtained from reference TRBV7-6 and TRBJ2-5, is as follows: GAGVSQSPRYKVTKRGQDVALRCDPISGHVSLYWYRQALGQGPEFLTYFNYEAQQDKSGLPNDRFSAERPEGSISTLTIQRTEQRDSAMYRCASSPFLPGQGDQETQYFGPGTRLLVL.